This passage covers 2 T cell receptor beta chains from one sample sequenced in a study of T cells in women clearing cervical HPV infection. TCRdb's copy holds only in-frame clones and misses some; the assay was immunoSEQ multiplex PCR. Its listing shows more than 20,000 clones. The sequencing sample was made of blood buffy coat. The receptor set was obtained from a woman between 18 and 75 years old with a cervical HPV16 infection that either progressed to CIN3+ or cleared (not recorded which).

Turning to this clone: The CDR3 end lies 3 residues beyond the end of the read and is filled in from the germline J gene. The V call is TRBV7-9, the J call TRBJ2-4, with D possibly matching TRBD1 (6 bases). From germline, CDR1 is SEHNR and CDR2 FQNEAQ (reference sequence). Trimming pared 5 bases from V and 2 bases from J, leaving 10 bases between. CDR3 length: 14 residues. The covered CDR3 bases are TGTGCCAGCAGCCCGGACAGATCCAAAAACATT. Its protein product is CASSPDRSKNI. The entire CDR3 is CASSPDRSKNIQYF.

CDR3 bases read: TGCAGTGCTAGCGCAGGGACACCAGGGCGGGAAAAA. It codes for CSASAGTPGREK. The entire CDR3 sequence reads CSASAGTPGREKLFF. The rearrangement links TRBV20-1 to TRBJ1-4; TRBD1 might be the D (6 bases). The CDR3 extends 3 residues past the end of the read, so its final part is completed from the germline J gene. The CDR3 is 15 residues long. Germline V gives CDR1 DFQATT, CDR2 SNEGSKA (reference sequence). V dropped 3 bases and J dropped 8 bases, with 19 bases sitting between them.